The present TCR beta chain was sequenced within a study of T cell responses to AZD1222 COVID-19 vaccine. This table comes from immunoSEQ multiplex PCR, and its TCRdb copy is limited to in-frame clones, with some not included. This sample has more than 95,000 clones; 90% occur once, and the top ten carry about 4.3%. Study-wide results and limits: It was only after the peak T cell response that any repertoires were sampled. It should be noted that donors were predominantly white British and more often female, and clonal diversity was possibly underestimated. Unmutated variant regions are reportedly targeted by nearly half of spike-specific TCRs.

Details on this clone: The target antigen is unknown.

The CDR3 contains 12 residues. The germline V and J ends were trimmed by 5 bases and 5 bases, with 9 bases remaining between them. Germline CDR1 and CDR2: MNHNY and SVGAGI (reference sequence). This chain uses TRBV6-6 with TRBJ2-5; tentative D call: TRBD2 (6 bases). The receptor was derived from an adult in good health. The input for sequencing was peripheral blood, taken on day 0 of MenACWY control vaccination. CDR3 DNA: TGTGCCAGCAGTGCGGACTACGAGACCCAGTACTTC. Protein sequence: CASSADYETQYF.